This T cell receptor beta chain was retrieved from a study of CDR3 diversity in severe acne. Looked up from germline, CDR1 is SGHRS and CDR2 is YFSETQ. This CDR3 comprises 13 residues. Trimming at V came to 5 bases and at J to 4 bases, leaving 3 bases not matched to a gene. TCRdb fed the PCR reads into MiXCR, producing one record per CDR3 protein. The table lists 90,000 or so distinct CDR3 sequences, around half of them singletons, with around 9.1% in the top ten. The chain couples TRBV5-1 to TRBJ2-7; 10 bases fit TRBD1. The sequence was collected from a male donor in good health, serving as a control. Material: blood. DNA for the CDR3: TGCGCCAGCAGTATGGGACAGGGGTACGAGCAGTACTTC. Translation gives CASSMGQGYEQYF.